Following are 8 T cell receptor beta chains from one sample sequenced in a study of beta chain features in type 1 diabetes. Broader study findings: Shorter TCRB CDR3s, moderately but significantly so, were found in Type 1 diabetes patients in all four CD4+ subsets.

Of the isolated RNA, all was reverse transcribed, and so the sequenced material was expressed TCRB transcripts. Clones were sequenced by immunoSEQ multiplex PCR, and TCRdb holds only the in-frame ones, with some missing. The sample includes hundreds of thousands of clones, over 12% seen only once; the top ten take roughly 0.04%. What these receptors recognize is not known. Specimen: naive CD4+ T cells from blood. These receptor sequences come from a young man with type 1 diabetes.

The chain uses TRBV27 and TRBJ1-1, with D perhaps TRBD1 (6 bases). The germline gives CDR1 MNHEY, CDR2 SMNVEV (reference sequence). Trimming removed 6 bases at V and 2 bases at J, with 13 bases between. The CDR3 covers 14 residues. CDR3 loop: CASRPTGVNTEAFF. The CDR3 DNA follows: TGTGCCAGCAGACCGACAGGCGTAAACACTGAAGCTTTCTTT.

This clone showed up just a few times. This chain links TRBV7-2 with TRBJ1-2, with D tentatively TRBD1 (6 bases). V lost 6 bases to trimming and J lost 8 bases, with 10 bases between them. CDR1 is SGHTA and CDR2 is FQGNSA in the germline V gene. The CDR3 length is 11 residues. The chain's CDR3 is CASRRGGGYTF. In nucleotides, the CDR3 is TGTGCCAGCAGGCGAGGGGGAGGCTACACCTTC.

Worth noting for this clone: The same CDR3 is also encoded by other DNA sequences in this sample. V is TRBV9 and J is TRBJ2-5, with D unresolved. The V and J ends lost 3 bases and 5 bases respectively, with 5 bases between them. CDR3 length: 11 amino acids. Per the germline V gene, CDR1 is SGDLS and CDR2 is YYNGEE. The CDR3, as DNA: TGTGCCAGCAGCGCGGAGGAGACCCAGTACTTC. It translates to CASSAEETQYF.

V and J are TRBV18 and TRBJ1-4; D is uncertain. Germline loops: CDR1 KGHSH, CDR2 LQKENI. The CDR3 totals 15 residues. With 1 base removed from V and 9 bases from J, the gap between germline ends came to 15 bases. CDR3 region: CASSPQGDHYQKLFF. CDR3 DNA: TGTGCCAGCTCACCACAAGGAGATCATTATCAAAAACTGTTTTTT.

CDR3 residues: CASSLVASGSTDTQYF. Here the CDR3 DNA reads TGTGCCAGCAGCTTGGTGGCTAGCGGGTCCACAGATACGCAGTATTTT. This sequence joins TRBV5-6 and TRBJ2-3, with 8 bases matching TRBD2. The CDR3 has 16 residues. J was trimmed by 2 bases and V by 0 bases; bases with no gene match: 5. Germline V gene sequence: CDR1 SGHDT, CDR2 YYEEEE.

This clone was seen only a few times. This sequence joins TRBV6-5 and TRBJ2-3; 9 bases line up with TRBD2. Unmatched junction bases numbered 3, after V lost 0 bases and J lost 2 bases. Germline V lookup: CDR1 MNHEY, CDR2 SVGAGI. CDR3 length: 16 residues. CDR3 loop: CASSYSASGATDTQYF. The CDR3 coding sequence is TGTGCCAGCAGTTACTCTGCTAGCGGGGCCACAGATACGCAGTATTTT.

V and J are TRBV7-2 and TRBJ1-6; TRBD1 might be the D (5 bases). Germline CDR1 SGHTA, CDR2 FQGNSA. The V end was cut by 2 bases, the J end by 7 bases, with 12 bases between. The length of the CDR3 is 15 residues. For the CDR3, the DNA is TGTGCCAGCAGCTTACTTAGTCAGGGAAATTCACCCCTCCACTTT. It encodes CASSLLSQGNSPLHF.

The CDR3 DNA is TGCGCCAGCAGTCACCCGCGGGACCTTGGGACCTACGAGCAGTACTTC. Translated: CASSHPRDLGTYEQYF. This chain connects TRBV23-1 to TRBJ2-7, with D tentatively TRBD2 (6 bases). TRBV23-1 is identified as an open reading frame with a role that is uncertain. CDR3 length equals 16 residues. V lost 3 bases to trimming and J lost 2 bases, with 17 bases between them.